This T cell receptor beta chain is drawn from a study of PD-1 blockade in classical Hodgkin lymphoma. The study, taken as a whole, reports: CD4+ TCR diversity, unlike CD8+, climbed significantly by C4D1.

Measured with immunoSEQ multiplex PCR; TCRdb has only the in-frame clones, and not every one. This table holds about 110,000 clones, roughly 89% found once. Specified time point: cycle 4 day 1 (C4D1), after more than 5 weeks of nivolumab. Every patient relapsed after autologous stem cell transplantation, and brentuximab vedotin exposure varied. Patients showed best responses of complete response, partial response or progressive disease. A word on this clone: Its target is not known.

The length of the CDR3 is 16 residues. Germline loops: CDR1 SGHVS, CDR2 FQNEAQ. V was trimmed by 1 base and J by 4 bases, leaving 13 bases between them. V is TRBV7-8 and J is TRBJ2-2, with D unresolved. The sequence was collected from a human donor with classical Hodgkin lymphoma. The sample here was peripheral blood mononuclear cells (PBMCs), taken before the fourth cycle of nivolumab. The CDR3 DNA reads TGTGCCAGCAGCTTAGGAGTTGGCTTGGTCACCGGGGAGCTGTTTTTT. It codes for CASSLGVGLVTGELFF. The full variable domain, completed using reference TRBV7-8 and TRBJ2-2, is GAGVSQSPRYKVAKRGQDVALRCDPISGHVSLFWYQQALGQGPEFLTYFQNEAQLDKSGLPSDRFFAERPEGSVSTLKIQRTQQEDSAVYLCASSLGVGLVTGELFFGEGSRLTVL.